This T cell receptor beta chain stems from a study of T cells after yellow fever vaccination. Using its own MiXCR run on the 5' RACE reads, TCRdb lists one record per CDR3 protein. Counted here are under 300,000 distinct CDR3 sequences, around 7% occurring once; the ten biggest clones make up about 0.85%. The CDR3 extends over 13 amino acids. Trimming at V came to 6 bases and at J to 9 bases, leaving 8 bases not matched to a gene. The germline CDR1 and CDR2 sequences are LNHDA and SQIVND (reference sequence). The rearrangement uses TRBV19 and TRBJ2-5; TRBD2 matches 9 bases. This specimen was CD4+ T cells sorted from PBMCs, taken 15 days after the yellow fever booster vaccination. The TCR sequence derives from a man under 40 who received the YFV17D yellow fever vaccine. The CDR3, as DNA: TGTGCCAGTAGCGTAGCGGGAGAGGTGGCCCAGTACTTC. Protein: CASSVAGEVAQYF.